What follows describes a single T cell receptor (beta chain). Germline V CDR1 and CDR2: MGHRA, YSYEKL. The CDR3 runs to 15 residues. The V gene end was trimmed by 0 bases and the J gene end by 1 base; junction bases not matched to a gene: 0. The data were taken from a study of blood T cell repertoires in COVID-19. Study context: COVID-19 samples, acute and convalescent, were from the United States, Italy and Spain. PBMCs, B-cell-depleted T cells, or T cells were the source of the cDNA or gDNA that made up the material.

Original handling: Using reference gene primer amplification, nucleated cell counts were estimated. TCRdb keeps only in-frame clones here, not all; method: immunoSEQ multiplex PCR. V and J calls and clone size are copied from that table; D and trimming were computed from the DNA. The sample consists of around 380,000 clones, 70% to 90% of them appearing once. This study enrolled people aged 18 to 89 from around 25 US geographic areas. The V and J genes are TRBV4-1 and TRBJ1-2; 9 nucleotides line up with TRBD1. Sequenced sample: PBMCs or T cells enriched from blood (not recorded which). This TCR was recovered from a man in his thirties or forties who had recovered from COVID-19. CDR3 sequence: CASSQEGQGNYGYTF. Here the CDR3 DNA reads TGCGCCAGCAGCCAAGAGGGACAGGGTAACTATGGCTACACCTTC.